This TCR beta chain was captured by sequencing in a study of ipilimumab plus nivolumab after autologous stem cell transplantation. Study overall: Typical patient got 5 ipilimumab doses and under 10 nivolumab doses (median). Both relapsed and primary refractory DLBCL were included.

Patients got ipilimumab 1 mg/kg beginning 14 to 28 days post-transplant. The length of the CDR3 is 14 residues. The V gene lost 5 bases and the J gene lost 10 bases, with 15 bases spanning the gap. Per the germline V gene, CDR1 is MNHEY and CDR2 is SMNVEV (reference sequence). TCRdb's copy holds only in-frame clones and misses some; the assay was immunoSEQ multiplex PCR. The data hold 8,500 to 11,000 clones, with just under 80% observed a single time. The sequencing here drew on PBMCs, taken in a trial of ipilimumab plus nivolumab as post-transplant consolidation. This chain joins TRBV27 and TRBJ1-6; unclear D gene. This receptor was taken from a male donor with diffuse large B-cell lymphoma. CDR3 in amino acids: CASSPLVGSSPLHF. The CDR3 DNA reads TGTGCCAGCAGTCCCCTTGTGGGTAGCTCACCCCTCCACTTT.